The subject of this entry is one T cell receptor (beta chain). Antigen specificity is unknown. Measured with immunoSEQ multiplex PCR; TCRdb has only the in-frame clones, and not every one. The sample consists of 2 million to 2.5 million clones, just under 95% of them appearing once. The sample originates from a study of shared clonotypes between healthy human individuals. Regarding the study as a whole: Sequencing of the sorted subsets was shown by rarefaction to be incomplete despite large depth. Relative to memory subsets, naive subsets generally showed larger estimated richness. The represented genetic and exposure-history diversity was limited by the small number of donors.

CD45RA-negative memory and CD45RA+ naive subsets were split from the CD4+ cells. This clonotype was sampled from a man in his late teens or twenties in good health. Some clones in this sample may be carry-over from other donors' samples. Sample: naive CD4+ T cells from PBMCs. As for subset: CD45RA+ positively selected.

CDR3 DNA: TGTGCCAGCAGCCCAAGACCGAGAAATGAAAAACTGTTTTTT. This sequence encodes CASSPRPRNEKLFF. The rearrangement joins TRBV7-2 to TRBJ1-4; D is undetermined. Germline values: CDR1 SGHTA, CDR2 FQGNSA. The CDR3 has 14 residues. The V end lost 5 bases, the J end lost 5 bases, and 12 bases lay between the germline ends.